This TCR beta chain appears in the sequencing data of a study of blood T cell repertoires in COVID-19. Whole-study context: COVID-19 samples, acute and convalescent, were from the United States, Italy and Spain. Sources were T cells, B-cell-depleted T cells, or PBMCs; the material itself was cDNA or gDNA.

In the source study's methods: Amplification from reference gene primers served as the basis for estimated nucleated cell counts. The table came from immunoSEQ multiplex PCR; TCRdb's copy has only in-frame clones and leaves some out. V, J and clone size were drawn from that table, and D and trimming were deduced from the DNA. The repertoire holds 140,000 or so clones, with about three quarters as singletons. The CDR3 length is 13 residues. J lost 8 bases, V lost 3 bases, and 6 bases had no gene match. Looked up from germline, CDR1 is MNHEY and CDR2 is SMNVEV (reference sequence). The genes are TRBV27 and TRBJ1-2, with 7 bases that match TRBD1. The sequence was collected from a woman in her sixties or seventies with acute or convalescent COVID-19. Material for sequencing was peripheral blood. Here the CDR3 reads CASSFRDRRGYTF. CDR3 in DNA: TGTGCCAGCAGTTTCCGGGACAGACGGGGCTACACCTTC.